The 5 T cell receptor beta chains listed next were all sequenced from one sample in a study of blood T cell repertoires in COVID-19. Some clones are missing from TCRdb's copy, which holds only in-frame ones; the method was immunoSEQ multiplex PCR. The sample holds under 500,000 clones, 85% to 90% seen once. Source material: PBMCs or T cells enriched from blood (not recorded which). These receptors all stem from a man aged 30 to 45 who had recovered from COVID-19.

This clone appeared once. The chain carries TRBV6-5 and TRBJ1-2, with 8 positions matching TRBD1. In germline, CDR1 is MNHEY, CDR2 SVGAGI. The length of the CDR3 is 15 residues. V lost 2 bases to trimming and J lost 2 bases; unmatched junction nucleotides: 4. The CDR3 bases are TGTGCCAGCAGTTACGGGACAGGCCTAAACTATGGCTACACCTTC. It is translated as CASSYGTGLNYGYTF.

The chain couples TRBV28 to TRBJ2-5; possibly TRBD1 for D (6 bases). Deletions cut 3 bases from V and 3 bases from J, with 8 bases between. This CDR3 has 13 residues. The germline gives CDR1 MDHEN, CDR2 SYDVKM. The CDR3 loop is CASSFGGKETQYF. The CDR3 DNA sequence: TGTGCCAGCAGTTTTGGGGGCAAAGAGACCCAGTACTTC.

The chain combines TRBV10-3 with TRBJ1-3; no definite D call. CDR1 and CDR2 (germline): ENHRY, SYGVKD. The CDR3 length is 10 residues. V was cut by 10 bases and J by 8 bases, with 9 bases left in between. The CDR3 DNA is TGTGCCACGCAGGTCGACACCATATATTTT. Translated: CATQVDTIYF.

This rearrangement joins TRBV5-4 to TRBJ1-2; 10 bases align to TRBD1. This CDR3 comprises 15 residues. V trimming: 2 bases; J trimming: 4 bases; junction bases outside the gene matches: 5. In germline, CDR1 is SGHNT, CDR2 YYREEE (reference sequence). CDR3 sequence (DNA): TGTGCCAGCAGCTTAGGGACAGGGGCCCTCTATGGCTACACCTTC. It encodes CASSLGTGALYGYTF.

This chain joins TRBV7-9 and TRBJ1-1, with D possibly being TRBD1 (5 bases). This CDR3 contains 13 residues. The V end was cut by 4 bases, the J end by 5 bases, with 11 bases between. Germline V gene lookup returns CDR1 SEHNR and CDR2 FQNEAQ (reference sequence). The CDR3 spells CASSSDGGTEAFF. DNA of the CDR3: TGTGCCAGCAGCTCGGACGGGGGGACTGAAGCTTTCTTT.